The entry below gives a single T cell receptor beta chain sequence along with its context. Repertoires were generated with immunoSEQ multiplex PCR, while TCRdb's copy carries only in-frame clones and drops some. The sample gives 120,000 or so clones, 75% to 90% of which show up once; approximately 7% is in the top ten. This sample is drawn from a study of radiotherapy plus CTLA-4 blockade in lung cancer. From germline, CDR1 is MNHNS and CDR2 SASEGT. Trimming removed 6 bases at V and 11 bases at J, with 22 bases between. This CDR3 region has 14 residues. This receptor was identified in a human donor with non-small cell lung cancer that progressed on radiotherapy plus ipilimumab. The starting material was peripheral blood, obtained from a patient treated with radiotherapy plus ipilimumab. This sequence joins TRBV6-1 and TRBJ2-5; either TRBD1 or TRBD2 may fit D (5 bases each). The CDR3 here is CASRIGSQKGEQYF. The CDR3 nucleotides are TGTGCCAGCAGAATAGGCAGCCAAAAAGGGGAGCAGTACTTC.